This is a list of T cell receptor beta chains from one sample in a study of T cell responses to AZD1222 COVID-19 vaccine. Sequencing used immunoSEQ multiplex PCR; TCRdb keeps in-frame clones, though not all of them. The data hold 100,000 to 130,000 clones, with roughly nine tenths observed a single time. The sample was peripheral blood, taken on day 0 of AZD1222 vaccination. Every receptor here comes from an adult in good health. Each CDR3 is given with its conserved first and last residue. The D gene is left open where the match is weak. The size field is filled for only some rows; it gives once, few, many or a size class.

v_gene,j_gene,abundance,d_gene,CDR3aa,CDR3nt
TRBV2,TRBJ2-1,once,NA,CARSQGYNEQFF,TGTGCCAGGTCCCAGGGGTACAATGAGCAGTTCTTC
TRBV7-2,TRBJ2-6,NA,TRBD1,CASSLVGTDTLSGANVLTF,TGTGCCAGCAGCTTAGTAGGGACAGACACCCTCTCTGGGGCCAACGTCCTGACTTTC
TRBV19,TRBJ1-6,NA,TRBD1,CASSTDRGRVGSPLHF,TGTGCCAGTAGTACAGACAGGGGTCGGGTAGGTTCACCCCTCCACTTT
TRBV27,TRBJ1-6,NA,NA,CASSNRVYSPLHF,TGTGCCAGCAGTAACAGGGTTTATTCACCCCTCCACTTT
TRBV27,TRBJ1-6,NA,NA,CASSSPPLTGLAHNSPLHF,TGTGCCAGCAGTTCCCCCCCTCTGACAGGCCTTGCACATAATTCACCCCTCCACTTT
TRBV4-1,TRBJ2-3,NA,NA,CASSSTGAKYSTDTQYF,TGCGCCAGCAGCTCTACCGGGGCAAAGTATAGCACAGATACGCAGTATTTT
TRBV9,TRBJ1-5,NA,NA,CASSVGGGLLQPQHF,TGTGCCAGCAGCGTAGGTGGCGGACTGCTTCAGCCCCAGCATTTT
TRBV28,TRBJ1-2,NA,TRBD1,CASRTGTGSGYTF,TGTGCCAGCAGAACCGGGACAGGGTCCGGCTACACCTTC
TRBV6-2/TRBV6-3,TRBJ2-3,NA,TRBD2,CASSSGLAGPTDTQYF,TGTGCCAGCAGTTCGGGACTAGCGGGGCCCACAGATACGCAGTATTTT
TRBV18,TRBJ1-4,NA,TRBD1,CASSPRTGMDEKLFF,TGTGCCAGCTCACCACGGACAGGGATGGATGAAAAACTGTTTTTT
TRBV11-2,TRBJ2-3,NA,TRBD2,CASSSPSGIGVDTQYF,TGTGCCAGCAGCTCCCCTAGCGGGATCGGGGTGGATACGCAGTATTTT
TRBV28,TRBJ1-5,NA,TRBD1,CASNTFDRVYSNQPQHF,TGTGCCAGCAATACCTTCGACAGGGTCTATAGCAATCAGCCCCAGCATTTT
TRBV27,TRBJ1-1,NA,NA,CASSLFKSNTEAFF,TGTGCCAGCAGTTTATTCAAATCGAACACTGAAGCTTTCTTT
TRBV5-5,TRBJ2-2,NA,TRBD1,CASSLTGGGLTGELFF,TGTGCCAGCAGCCTTACAGGGGGCGGGTTGACCGGGGAGCTGTTTTTT
TRBV11-2,TRBJ2-5,NA,NA,CASSDSGRETQYF,TGTGCCAGCAGTGATTCGGGCAGGGAGACCCAGTACTTC
TRBV19,TRBJ1-2,NA,NA,CASSMAGDGVTRYGYTF,TGTGCCAGTAGTATGGCAGGGGATGGAGTTACACGATATGGCTACACCTTC
TRBV24-1,TRBJ1-5,NA,NA,CATSREPNQPQHF,TGTGCCACCAGCAGGGAACCAAATCAGCCCCAGCATTTT
TRBV7-6,TRBJ2-5,NA,NA,CASSITGETQYF,TGTGCCAGCAGCATTACTGGGGAGACCCAGTACTTC
TRBV18,TRBJ1-5,NA,NA,CASSLNHPLDYSNQPQHF,TGTGCCAGCTCTCTCAACCACCCCCTGGATTATAGCAATCAGCCCCAGCATTTT
TRBV7-9,TRBJ1-2,NA,NA,CASIPSGINYGYTF,TGTGCCAGCATCCCATCGGGTATTAACTATGGCTACACCTTC
TRBV11-2,TRBJ2-2,NA,NA,CASRDYRTGELFF,TGTGCCAGCAGGGACTATCGCACCGGGGAGCTGTTTTTT
TRBV6-8,TRBJ2-5,NA,NA,CARVQETQYF,TGTGCCAGGGTTCAAGAGACCCAGTACTTC
TRBV28,TRBJ2-1,NA,TRBD2,CASSPIAGTSGSKWEQFF,TGTGCCAGCAGTCCCATTGCGGGGACTAGCGGGAGCAAGTGGGAGCAGTTCTTC
TRBV6-2/TRBV6-3,TRBJ2-2,NA,TRBD2,CASSRVAGATNTGELFF,TGTGCCAGCAGTAGAGTAGCGGGAGCAACGAACACCGGGGAGCTGTTTTTT
TRBV27,TRBJ1-5,NA,TRBD1,CASSLSIIGTGGPQHF,TGTGCCAGCAGTTTATCGATAATTGGGACAGGTGGACCCCAGCATTTT
TRBV30,TRBJ1-1,NA,NA,CAWSVLDRLNTEAFF,TGTGCCTGGAGTGTACTGGATCGGTTGAACACTGAAGCTTTCTTT
TRBV28,TRBJ1-3,NA,NA,CASSLWDLMTSGNTIYF,TGTGCCAGCAGTTTATGGGACCTCATGACCTCTGGAAACACCATATATTTT
TRBV24-1,TRBJ1-1,NA,NA,CATSDSRGLNTEAFF,TGTGCCACCAGTGATTCCAGGGGCCTGAACACTGAAGCTTTCTTT
TRBV21-1,TRBJ2-7,NA,NA,CASSNPRDRGHWNKGNEQYF,TGTGCCAGCAGCAACCCCCGGGACAGGGGGCATTGGAATAAAGGGAACGAGCAGTACTTC
TRBV7-2,TRBJ1-1,NA,NA,CASSFVSSMNTEAFF,TGTGCCAGCAGCTTCGTGTCGTCGATGAACACTGAAGCTTTCTTT
TRBV5-4,TRBJ1-1,NA,NA,CASSLGTEAFF,TGTGCCAGCAGCCTCGGCACTGAAGCTTTCTTT
TRBV28,TRBJ1-1,NA,NA,CASRPQGIVTEAFF,TGTGCCAGCAGACCACAGGGAATAGTCACTGAAGCTTTCTTT
TRBV5-1,TRBJ2-5,NA,TRBD2,CASSFSGTSGGQETQYF,TGCGCCAGCAGCTTTAGTGGGACTAGCGGGGGCCAAGAGACCCAGTACTTC
TRBV7-2,TRBJ2-5,NA,TRBD1,CASSLVGRGRIETQYF,TGTGCCAGCAGCTTAGTAGGCAGGGGGCGAATAGAGACCCAGTACTTC
TRBV7-2,TRBJ1-2,NA,TRBD1,CASSAFPRGGKDYGYTF,TGTGCCAGCAGCGCATTCCCCAGGGGGGGCAAGGACTATGGCTACACCTTC
TRBV19,TRBJ1-3,NA,TRBD1,CASSAYRGSGNTIYF,TGTGCCAGTAGTGCGTACAGGGGCTCTGGAAACACCATATATTTT
TRBV11-2,TRBJ1-1,once,NA,CASSLGAARGTEAFF,TGTGCCAGCAGCTTAGGCGCGGCGCGTGGCACTGAAGCTTTCTTT
TRBV15,TRBJ2-3,NA,NA,CATSRVLADTQYF,TGTGCCACCAGCAGAGTCCTAGCGGATACGCAGTATTTT
TRBV12-3/TRBV12-4,TRBJ2-1,once,NA,CASSFLGYNEQFF,TGTGCCAGCAGTTTTCTGGGTTACAATGAGCAGTTCTTC
TRBV5-5,TRBJ1-5,once,NA,CASSLDGAGFGQPQHF,TGTGCCAGCAGCTTGGACGGGGCAGGGTTCGGCCAGCCCCAGCATTTT
TRBV11-1,TRBJ2-2,NA,NA,CASSLEGQVTGELFF,TGTGCCAGCAGCTTAGAAGGTCAAGTCACCGGGGAGCTGTTTTTT
TRBV5-5,TRBJ1-6,NA,NA,CASRRESSYNSPLHF,TGTGCCAGCAGACGGGAAAGCTCCTATAATTCACCCCTCCACTTT
TRBV9,TRBJ1-1,NA,NA,CASSAGLEGTEAFF,TGTGCCAGCAGCGCCGGGCTCGAGGGAACTGAAGCTTTCTTT
TRBV19,TRBJ1-4,once,TRBD1,CASSTLSGQGGKLFF,TGTGCCAGTAGTACCTTATCTGGACAGGGCGGAAAACTGTTTTTT
TRBV30,TRBJ2-2,few,TRBD1,CAWSLGDRGSDTGELFF,TGTGCCTGGAGTTTGGGGGACAGGGGTTCGGACACCGGGGAGCTGTTTTTT
TRBV29-1,TRBJ1-2,NA,TRBD1,CSVRRQGDYGYTF,TGCAGCGTTCGCCGACAGGGGGACTATGGCTACACCTTC
TRBV7-2,TRBJ2-1,NA,NA,CASSPVWRGGYNEQFF,TGTGCCAGCAGCCCAGTCTGGAGGGGGGGGTACAATGAGCAGTTCTTC
TRBV20-1,TRBJ1-5,NA,NA,CSASGPDQPQHF,TGCAGTGCCAGTGGGCCAGATCAGCCCCAGCATTTT
TRBV18,TRBJ2-1,NA,TRBD1,CASSPRTGGNNEQFF,TGTGCCAGCTCACCAAGGACAGGGGGGAACAATGAGCAGTTCTTC
TRBV4-1,TRBJ2-7,NA,TRBD1,CASSQRQGYEQYF,TGCGCCAGCAGCCAAAGACAGGGCTACGAGCAGTACTTC
TRBV29-1,TRBJ2-1,NA,NA,CSVGGHNEQFF,TGCAGCGTTGGTGGACACAATGAGCAGTTCTTC
TRBV10-3,TRBJ2-2,once,NA,CAISVRDGELFF,TGTGCCATCAGTGTACGGGACGGGGAGCTGTTTTTT
TRBV21-1,TRBJ2-3,NA,NA,CASSTTSGSADTQYF,TGTGCCAGCAGCACAACTAGCGGGAGCGCAGATACGCAGTATTTT
TRBV7-6,TRBJ1-3,few,NA,CASSLRQGYSGNTIYF,TGTGCCAGCAGCTTAAGGCAGGGCTACTCTGGAAACACCATATATTTT